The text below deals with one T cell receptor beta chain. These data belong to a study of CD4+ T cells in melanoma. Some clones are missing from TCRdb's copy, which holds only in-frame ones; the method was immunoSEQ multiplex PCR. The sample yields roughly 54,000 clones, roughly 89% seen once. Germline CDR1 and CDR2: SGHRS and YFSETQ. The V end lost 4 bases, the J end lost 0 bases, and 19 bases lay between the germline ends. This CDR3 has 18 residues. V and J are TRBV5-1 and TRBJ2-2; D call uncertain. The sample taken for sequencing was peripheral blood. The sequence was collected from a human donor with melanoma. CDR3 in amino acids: CASSVEDPYTANTGELFF. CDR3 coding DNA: TGCGCCAGCAGCGTAGAAGACCCCTATACCGCGAACACCGGGGAGCTGTTTTTT.